This T cell receptor (beta chain) was identified during a study of T cell responses to AZD1222 COVID-19 vaccine. Points from the study as a whole: Baseline seropositives among AZD1222 recipients totaled only 5 to 7. Spike-specific TCRs gained breadth and depth after people received two AZD1222 doses. There were repertoire samples only from the period after the peak T cell response.

With regard to this clone: Its antigen is not identified.

Generated by immunoSEQ multiplex PCR, the TCRdb table keeps only in-frame clones and is missing some. The data hold 85,000 to 130,000 clones, with roughly 91% observed a single time. Sequencing used peripheral blood, obtained 28 days after the second AZD1222 dose. The receptor was derived from an adult who received the AZD1222 COVID-19 vaccine.

The CDR3: CATSGSRSGGRYNEQFF. The CDR3, as DNA: TGTGCCACCAGTGGTAGTAGGTCAGGAGGGCGCTACAATGAGCAGTTCTTC. The chain has TRBV24-1 and TRBJ2-1; possible D gene TRBD2, 6 bases. The germline gives CDR1 KGHDR, CDR2 SFDVKD. V shed 5 bases and J shed 3 bases, with 19 bases lying between them. The CDR3 has 17 residues.